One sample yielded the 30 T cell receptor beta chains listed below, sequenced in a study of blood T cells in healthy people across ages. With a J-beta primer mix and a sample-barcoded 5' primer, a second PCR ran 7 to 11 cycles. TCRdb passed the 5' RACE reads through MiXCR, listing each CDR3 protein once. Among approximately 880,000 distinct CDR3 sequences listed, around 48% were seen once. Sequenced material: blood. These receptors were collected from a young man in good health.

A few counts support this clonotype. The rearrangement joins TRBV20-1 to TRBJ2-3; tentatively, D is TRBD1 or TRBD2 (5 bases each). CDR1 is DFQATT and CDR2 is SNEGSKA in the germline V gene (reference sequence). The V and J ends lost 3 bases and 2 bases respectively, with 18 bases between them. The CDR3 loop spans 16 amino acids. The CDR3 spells CSARGQPGRITDTQYF. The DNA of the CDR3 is TGCAGTGCTAGGGGCCAACCGGGACGTATCACAGATACGCAGTATTTT.

The CDR3 spells CASSRSPSNNQPQHF. The CDR3 DNA reads TGTGCCAGCAGTCGATCCCCGTCCAATAATCAGCCCCAGCATTTT. The chain is built from TRBV27 and TRBJ1-5; D remains unclear. The V gene lost 5 bases and the J gene lost 4 bases, with 15 bases spanning the gap. The CDR3 extends over 15 amino acids. CDR1 and CDR2 from the germline V gene are MNHEY and SMNVEV (reference sequence).

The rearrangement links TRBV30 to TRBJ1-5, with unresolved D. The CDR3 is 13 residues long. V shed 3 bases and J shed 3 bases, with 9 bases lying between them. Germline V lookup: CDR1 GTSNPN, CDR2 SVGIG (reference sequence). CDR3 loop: CAWRRADNQPQHF. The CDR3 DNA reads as TGTGCCTGGAGGCGGGCGGACAATCAGCCCCAGCATTTT.

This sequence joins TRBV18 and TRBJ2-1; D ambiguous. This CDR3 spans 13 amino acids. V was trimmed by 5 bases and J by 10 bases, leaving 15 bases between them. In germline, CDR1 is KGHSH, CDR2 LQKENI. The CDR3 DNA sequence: TGTGCCAGCTCAGTCCAAACGTCATACGAGCAGTTCTTC. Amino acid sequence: CASSVQTSYEQFF.

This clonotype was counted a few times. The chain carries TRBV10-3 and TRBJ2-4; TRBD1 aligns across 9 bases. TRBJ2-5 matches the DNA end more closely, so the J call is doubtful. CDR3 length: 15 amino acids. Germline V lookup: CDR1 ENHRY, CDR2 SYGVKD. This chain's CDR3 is CAISEARTGVETQYF. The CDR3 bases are TGTGCCATCAGTGAGGCTCGGACAGGGGTAGAGACCCAGTACTTC.

The CDR3 DNA sequence: TGTGCCAGCAGCCCCAGGGCCCACGAGCAGTACTTC. This encodes CASSPRAHEQYF. The chain uses TRBV28 and TRBJ2-7; TRBD1 might be the D (5 bases). Trimming pared 6 bases from V and 5 bases from J, leaving 11 bases between. CDR3 length: 12 residues. Germline CDR1 is MDHEN and CDR2 is SYDVKM.

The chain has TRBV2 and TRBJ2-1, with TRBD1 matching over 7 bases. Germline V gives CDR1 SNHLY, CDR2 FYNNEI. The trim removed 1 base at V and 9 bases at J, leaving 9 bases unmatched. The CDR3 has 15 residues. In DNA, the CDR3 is TGTGCCAGCAGTGAAGTCGGCAGGGGGAGTGGTGAGCAGTTCTTC. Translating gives CASSEVGRGSGEQFF.

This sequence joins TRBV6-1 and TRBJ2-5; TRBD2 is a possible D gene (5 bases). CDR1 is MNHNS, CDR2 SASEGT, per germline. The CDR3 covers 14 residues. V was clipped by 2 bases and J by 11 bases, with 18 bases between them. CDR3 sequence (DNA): TGTGCCAGCAGTGAATCGGGTCTGGCGGGTGAGCAGTACTTC. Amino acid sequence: CASSESGLAGEQYF.

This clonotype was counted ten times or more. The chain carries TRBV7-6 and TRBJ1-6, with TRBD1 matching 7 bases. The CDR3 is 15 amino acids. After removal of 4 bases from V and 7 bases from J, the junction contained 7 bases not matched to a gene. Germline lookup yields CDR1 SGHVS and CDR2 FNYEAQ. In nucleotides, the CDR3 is TGTGCCAGCAGCTCCGAGGGACAGTCGAATTCACCCCTCCACTTT. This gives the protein CASSSEGQSNSPLHF.

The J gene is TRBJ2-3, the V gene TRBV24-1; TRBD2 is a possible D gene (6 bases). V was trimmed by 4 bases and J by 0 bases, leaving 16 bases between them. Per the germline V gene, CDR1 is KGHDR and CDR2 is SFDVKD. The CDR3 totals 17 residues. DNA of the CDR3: TGTGCCACCAGTGACTCGCACTCGGGGGTGAGCACAGATACGCAGTATTTT. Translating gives CATSDSHSGVSTDTQYF.

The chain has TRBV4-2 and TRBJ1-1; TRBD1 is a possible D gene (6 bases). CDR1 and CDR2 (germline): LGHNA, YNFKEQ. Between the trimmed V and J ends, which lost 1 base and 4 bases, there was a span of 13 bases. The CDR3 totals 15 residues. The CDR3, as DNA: TGTGCCAGCAGCCAAGCGCAGGGGTCGGGCACTGAAGCTTTCTTT. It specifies CASSQAQGSGTEAFF.

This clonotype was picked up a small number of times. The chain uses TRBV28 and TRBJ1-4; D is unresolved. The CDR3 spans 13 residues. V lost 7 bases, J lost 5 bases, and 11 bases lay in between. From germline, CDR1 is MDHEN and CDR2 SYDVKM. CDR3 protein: CASTGGINEKLFF. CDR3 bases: TGTGCCAGCACCGGAGGAATCAATGAAAAACTGTTTTTT.

The CDR3 DNA sequence: TGTGCCAGCAGTTACGGGGGCGCCACTGAAGCTTTCTTT. It specifies CASSYGGATEAFF. The chain carries TRBV6-5 and TRBJ1-1; perhaps TRBD1 as D (6 bases). Germline V CDR1 and CDR2: MNHEY, SVGAGI. The V end was cut by 2 bases, the J end by 4 bases, with 8 bases between. This CDR3 contains 13 residues.

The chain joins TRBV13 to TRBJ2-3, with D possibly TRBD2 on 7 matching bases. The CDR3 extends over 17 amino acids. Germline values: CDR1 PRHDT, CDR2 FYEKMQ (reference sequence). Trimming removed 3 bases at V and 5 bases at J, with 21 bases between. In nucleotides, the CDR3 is TGTGCCAGCAGCTTGCAGTTTGGCGGGGGCCTGCTAGATACGCAGTATTTT. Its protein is CASSLQFGGGLLDTQYF.

The CDR3 protein is CASSLRDYETQYF. DNA for the CDR3: TGTGCCAGCAGCTTACGGGACTATGAGACCCAGTACTTC. V gene TRBV7-2 combines with J gene TRBJ2-7; TRBD2 matches at 7 bases. The J call may be mistaken, given a closer DNA end match to TRBJ2-5. The germline gives CDR1 SGHTA, CDR2 FQGNSA. This CDR3 is 13 amino acids long.

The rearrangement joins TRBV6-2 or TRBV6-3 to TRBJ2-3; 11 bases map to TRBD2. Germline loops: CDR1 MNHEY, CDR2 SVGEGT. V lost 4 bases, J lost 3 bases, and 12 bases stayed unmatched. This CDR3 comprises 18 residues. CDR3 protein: CASSLGLAVSSRTDTQYF. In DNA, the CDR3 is TGTGCCAGCAGTTTGGGACTAGCGGTTTCATCCCGGACAGATACGCAGTATTTT.

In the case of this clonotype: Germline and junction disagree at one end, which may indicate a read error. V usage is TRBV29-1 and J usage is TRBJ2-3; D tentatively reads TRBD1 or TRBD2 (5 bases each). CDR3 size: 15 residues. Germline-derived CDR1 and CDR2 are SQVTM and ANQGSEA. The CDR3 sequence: CSVARDRPSTDMQYF. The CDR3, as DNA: TGCAGCGTTGCCCGGGACCGACCTAGCACAGATATGCAGTATTTT.

The CDR3 is CASSLASSTVLDSPLHF. The CDR3 DNA follows: TGTGCCAGCAGCTTAGCGTCGTCGACGGTCCTCGATTCACCCCTCCACTTT. This rearrangement joins TRBV7-9 to TRBJ1-6; D unresolved. The CDR3 is made up of 17 amino acids. The germline gives CDR1 SEHNR, CDR2 FQNEAQ (reference sequence). V was cut by 0 bases and J by 8 bases, with 17 bases left in between.

The CDR3 sequence is CSASSGALNGFF. CDR3 DNA sequence: TGCAGTGCTAGCTCCGGGGCGCTTAACGGTTTCTTT. The chain employs TRBV20-1 and TRBJ1-1; a possible D gene is TRBD1 (5 bases). Germline V gene data show CDR1 as DFQATT and CDR2 as SNEGSKA (reference sequence). The V and J ends lost 3 bases and 13 bases respectively, with 18 bases between them. CDR3 length equals 12 residues.

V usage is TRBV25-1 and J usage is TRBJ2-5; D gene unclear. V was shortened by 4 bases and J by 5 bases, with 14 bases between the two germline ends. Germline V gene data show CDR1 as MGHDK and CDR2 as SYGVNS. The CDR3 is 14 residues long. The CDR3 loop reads CASSALRSSETQYF. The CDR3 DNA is TGTGCCAGCAGTGCGCTCCGGTCGTCGGAGACCCAGTACTTC.

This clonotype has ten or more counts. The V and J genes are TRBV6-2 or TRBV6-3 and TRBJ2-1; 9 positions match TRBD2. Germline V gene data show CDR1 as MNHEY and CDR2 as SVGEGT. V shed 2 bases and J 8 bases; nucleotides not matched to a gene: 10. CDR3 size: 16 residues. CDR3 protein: CASSYGPAGGGYEQFF. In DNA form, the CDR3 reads TGTGCCAGCAGTTACGGGCCAGCGGGGGGAGGTTATGAGCAGTTCTTC.

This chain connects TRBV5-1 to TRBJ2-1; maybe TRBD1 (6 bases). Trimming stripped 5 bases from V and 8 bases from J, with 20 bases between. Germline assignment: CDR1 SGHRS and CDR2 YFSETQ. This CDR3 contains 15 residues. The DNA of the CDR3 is TGCGCCAGCAGTTTAGGACAGTTCCAAGTGGATGAGCAGTTCTTC. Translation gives CASSLGQFQVDEQFF. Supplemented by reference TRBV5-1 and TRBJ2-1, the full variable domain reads KAGVTQTPRYLIKTRGQQVTLSCSPISGHRSVSWYQQTPGQGLQFLFEYFSETQRNKGNFPGRFSGRQFSNSRSEMNVSTLELGDSALYLCASSLGQFQVDEQFFGPGTRLTVL.

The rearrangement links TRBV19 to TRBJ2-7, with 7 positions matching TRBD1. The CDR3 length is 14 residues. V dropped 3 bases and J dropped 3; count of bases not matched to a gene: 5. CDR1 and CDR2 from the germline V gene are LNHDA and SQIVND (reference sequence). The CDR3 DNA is TGTGCCAGTAGTATCCGACAGGGTAGCTACGAGCAGTACTTC. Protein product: CASSIRQGSYEQYF.

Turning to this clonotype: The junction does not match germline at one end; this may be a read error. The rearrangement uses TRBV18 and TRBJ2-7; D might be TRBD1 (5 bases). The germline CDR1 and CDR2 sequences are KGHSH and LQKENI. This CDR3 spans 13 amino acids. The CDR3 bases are TGTACCAGCTCACCAGACAGCTCTTACGAGCAGTACTTC. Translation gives CTSSPDSSYEQYF. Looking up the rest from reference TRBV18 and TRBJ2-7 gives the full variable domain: NAGVMQNPRHLVRRRGQEARLRCSPMKGHSHVYWYRQLPEEGLKFMVYLQKENIIDESGMPKERFSAEFPKEGPSILRIQQVVRGDSAAYFCTSSPDSSYEQYFGPGTRLTVT.

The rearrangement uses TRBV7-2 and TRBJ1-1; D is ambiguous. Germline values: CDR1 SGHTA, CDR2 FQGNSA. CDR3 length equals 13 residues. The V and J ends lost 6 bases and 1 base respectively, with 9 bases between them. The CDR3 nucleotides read TGTACCAGCAGGAATTCAGGGAACACTGAAGCTTTCTTT. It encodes CTSRNSGNTEAFF.

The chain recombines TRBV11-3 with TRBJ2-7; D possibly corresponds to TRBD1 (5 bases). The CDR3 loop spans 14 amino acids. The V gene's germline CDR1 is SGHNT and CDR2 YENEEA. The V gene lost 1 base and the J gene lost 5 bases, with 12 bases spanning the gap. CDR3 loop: CASSLVSGYHEQYF. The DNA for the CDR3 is TGTGCCAGCAGCTTAGTCTCAGGGTACCACGAGCAGTACTTC.

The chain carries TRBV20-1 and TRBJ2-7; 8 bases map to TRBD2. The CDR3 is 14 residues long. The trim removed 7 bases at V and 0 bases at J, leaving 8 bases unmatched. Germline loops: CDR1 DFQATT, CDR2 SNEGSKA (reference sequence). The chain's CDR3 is CSVSGGGGSYEQYF. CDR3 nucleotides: TGCAGTGTCAGCGGGGGAGGAGGCTCCTACGAGCAGTACTTC.

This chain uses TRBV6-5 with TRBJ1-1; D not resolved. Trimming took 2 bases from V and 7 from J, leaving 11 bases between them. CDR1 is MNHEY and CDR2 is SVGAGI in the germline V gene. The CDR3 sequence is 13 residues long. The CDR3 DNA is TGTGCCAGCAGTTACGAGGGAGAGGGTGAAGCTTTCTTT. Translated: CASSYEGEGEAFF.

CDR3 loop: CASSSTGASKTQYF. The CDR3 bases are TGCGCCAGCAGCTCAACCGGGGCAAGCAAGACCCAGTACTTC. V gene TRBV5-1 combines with J gene TRBJ2-7; D tentatively reads TRBD1 or TRBD2 (5 bases each). TRBJ2-5 explains the end of the DNA better; the J call may be wrong. CDR3 length: 14 amino acids. Germline CDR1 is SGHRS and CDR2 is YFSETQ.

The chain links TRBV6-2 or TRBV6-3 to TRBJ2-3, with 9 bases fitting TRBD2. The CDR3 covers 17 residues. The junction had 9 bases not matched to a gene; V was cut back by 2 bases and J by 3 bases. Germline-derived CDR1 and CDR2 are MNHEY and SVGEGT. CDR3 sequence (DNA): TGTGCCAGCAGTTACAATATAGCGGGGGCCTTTACAGATACGCAGTATTTT. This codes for CASSYNIAGAFTDTQYF.